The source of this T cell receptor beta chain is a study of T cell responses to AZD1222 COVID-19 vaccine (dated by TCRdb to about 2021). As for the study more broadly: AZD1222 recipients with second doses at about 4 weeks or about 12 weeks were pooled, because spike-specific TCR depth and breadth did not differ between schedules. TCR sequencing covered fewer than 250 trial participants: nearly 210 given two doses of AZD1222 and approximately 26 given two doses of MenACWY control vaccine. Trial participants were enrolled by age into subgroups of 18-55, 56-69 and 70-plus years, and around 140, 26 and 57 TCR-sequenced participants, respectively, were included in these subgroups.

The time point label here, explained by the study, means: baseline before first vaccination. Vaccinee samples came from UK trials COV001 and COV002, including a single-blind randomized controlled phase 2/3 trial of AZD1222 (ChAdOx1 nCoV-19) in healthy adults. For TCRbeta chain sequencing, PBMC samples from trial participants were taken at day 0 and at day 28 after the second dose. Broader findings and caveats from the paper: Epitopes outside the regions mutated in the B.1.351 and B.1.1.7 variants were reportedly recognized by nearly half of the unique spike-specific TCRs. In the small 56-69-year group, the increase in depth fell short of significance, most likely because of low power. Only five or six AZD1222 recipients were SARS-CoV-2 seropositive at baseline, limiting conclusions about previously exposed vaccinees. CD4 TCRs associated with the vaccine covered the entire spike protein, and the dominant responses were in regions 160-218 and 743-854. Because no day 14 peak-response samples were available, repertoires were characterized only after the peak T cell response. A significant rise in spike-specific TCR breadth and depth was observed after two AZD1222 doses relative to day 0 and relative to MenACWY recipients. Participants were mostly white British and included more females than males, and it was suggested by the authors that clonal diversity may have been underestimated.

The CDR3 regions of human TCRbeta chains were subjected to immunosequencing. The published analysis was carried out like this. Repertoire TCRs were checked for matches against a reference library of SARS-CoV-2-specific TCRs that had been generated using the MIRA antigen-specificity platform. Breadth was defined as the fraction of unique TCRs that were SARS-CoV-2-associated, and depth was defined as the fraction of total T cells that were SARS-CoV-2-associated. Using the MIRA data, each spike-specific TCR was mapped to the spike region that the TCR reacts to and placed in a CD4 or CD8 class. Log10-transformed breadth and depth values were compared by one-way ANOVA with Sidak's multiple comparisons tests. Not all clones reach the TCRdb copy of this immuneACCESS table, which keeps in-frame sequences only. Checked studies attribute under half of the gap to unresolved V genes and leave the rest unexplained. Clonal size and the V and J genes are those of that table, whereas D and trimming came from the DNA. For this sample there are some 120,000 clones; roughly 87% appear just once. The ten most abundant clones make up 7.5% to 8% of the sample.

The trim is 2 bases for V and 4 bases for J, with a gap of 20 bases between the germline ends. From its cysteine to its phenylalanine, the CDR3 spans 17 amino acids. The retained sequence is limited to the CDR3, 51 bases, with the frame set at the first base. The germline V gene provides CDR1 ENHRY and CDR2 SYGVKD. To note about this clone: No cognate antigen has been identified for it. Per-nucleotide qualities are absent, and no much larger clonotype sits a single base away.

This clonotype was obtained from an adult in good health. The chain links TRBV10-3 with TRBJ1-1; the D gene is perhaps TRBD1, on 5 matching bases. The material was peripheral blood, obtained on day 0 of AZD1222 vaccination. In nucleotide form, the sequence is TGTGCCATCAGTGAGGGCCGGCCCGGGTGGGGGAGCACTGAAGCTTTCTTT. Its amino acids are CAISEGRPGWGSTEAFF.